This TCR beta chain was recorded in a study of PD-L1 blockade in urothelial cancer. Study as a whole: Atezolizumab (1,200 mg intravenously every 3 weeks) began in about 2014 for patients. Patients with male sex and bladder-origin urothelial cancer accounted for about 85% of the roughly 29 enrolled. Blood analyses occurred 3 weeks (second dose) and 6 weeks post treatment start.

Urothelial carcinoma, locally advanced or metastatic, affected the patients. The CDR3 is 15 amino acids. Trimming pared 0 bases from V and 8 bases from J, leaving 14 bases between. Germline lookup yields CDR1 LNHDA and CDR2 SQIVND (reference sequence). Profiled with immunoSEQ multiplex PCR; TCRdb holds only in-frame clones, not every one. Counted here are about 51,000 clones, more than 75% occurring once; the ten biggest clones make up 16%. This clone was seen only once. This material consisted of PBMCs, taken around atezolizumab (anti-PD-L1) treatment. This clonotype was obtained from a man aged 55 to 69 with urothelial cancer. The V gene is TRBV19, the J gene TRBJ2-4, with a tentative D call TRBD2 (5 bases). In DNA, the CDR3 is TGTGCCAGTAGTATAGATCAGGCCCGGGGAGACATTCAGTACTTC. Protein sequence: CASSIDQARGDIQYF.